A selection of T cell receptor beta chains follows, all from one sample in a study of cytomegalovirus exposure and HLA in healthy donors. Sequenced by immunoSEQ multiplex PCR; TCRdb stores in-frame clones only, minus some. The sample has roughly 170,000 clones, around 83% seen once; the top ten hold approximately 1.2%. Input material: PBMCs. The source of these receptors is a girl aged 2 to 10 in good health and CMV-seropositive. The CDR3 runs from the conserved cysteine through the conserved F or W. Each record gives: clone size, D gene, J gene, V gene, CDR3 protein, CDR3 DNA. D genes are given only for firm matches. Only some rows state a clone size, as once, few, many or a class for expanded clones.

clone size: NA; D gene: TRBD1; J gene: TRBJ1-2; V gene: TRBV6-6; CDR3 protein: CASSYSGTGNYGYTF; CDR3 DNA: TGTGCCAGCAGTTACTCTGGGACAGGAAACTATGGCTACACCTTC
clone size: NA; D gene: TRBD1; J gene: TRBJ1-4; V gene: TRBV5-8; CDR3 protein: CASRRRQGSNEKLFF; CDR3 DNA: TGTGCCAGCAGGAGACGACAGGGATCGAATGAAAAACTGTTTTTT
clone size: NA; D gene: TRBD2; J gene: TRBJ2-2; V gene: TRBV5-6; CDR3 protein: CASSGPLGGGASGELFF; CDR3 DNA: TGTGCCAGCAGCGGGCCCCTGGGCGGGGGGGCCTCCGGGGAGCTGTTTTTT
clone size: NA; D gene: TRBD2; J gene: TRBJ2-7; V gene: TRBV9; CDR3 protein: CASSVGIAGDYEQYF; CDR3 DNA: TGTGCCAGCAGCGTAGGAATAGCGGGGGACTACGAGCAGTACTTC
clone size: NA; D gene: NA; J gene: TRBJ2-2; V gene: TRBV5-1; CDR3 protein: CASSVGAPQAGELFF; CDR3 DNA: TGCGCCAGCAGCGTGGGGGCACCCCAGGCCGGGGAGCTGTTTTTT
clone size: NA; D gene: TRBD2; J gene: TRBJ2-1; V gene: TRBV4-1; CDR3 protein: CASSRTDVAGGPIAEQFF; CDR3 DNA: TGCGCCAGCAGCCGGACTGATGTAGCGGGAGGGCCCATCGCTGAGCAGTTCTTC
clone size: NA; D gene: TRBD1; J gene: TRBJ2-7; V gene: TRBV4-1; CDR3 protein: CASSQEPVRQGGYEQYF; CDR3 DNA: TGCGCCAGCAGCCAAGAACCCGTAAGACAGGGGGGCTACGAGCAGTACTTC
clone size: NA; D gene: NA; J gene: TRBJ2-2; V gene: TRBV5-6; CDR3 protein: CASSPYGGELFF; CDR3 DNA: TGTGCCAGCAGCCCCTACGGCGGGGAGCTGTTTTTT
clone size: few; D gene: TRBD1; J gene: TRBJ1-1; V gene: TRBV5-4; CDR3 protein: CASSAGQGSWSTEAFF; CDR3 DNA: TGTGCCAGCAGCGCGGGACAGGGGAGTTGGAGCACTGAAGCTTTCTTT
clone size: NA; D gene: TRBD2; J gene: TRBJ2-1; V gene: TRBV4-2; CDR3 protein: CASSQGRTSGGLGQFF; CDR3 DNA: TGTGCCAGCAGCCAAGGCAGGACTAGCGGGGGGTTGGGGCAGTTCTTC